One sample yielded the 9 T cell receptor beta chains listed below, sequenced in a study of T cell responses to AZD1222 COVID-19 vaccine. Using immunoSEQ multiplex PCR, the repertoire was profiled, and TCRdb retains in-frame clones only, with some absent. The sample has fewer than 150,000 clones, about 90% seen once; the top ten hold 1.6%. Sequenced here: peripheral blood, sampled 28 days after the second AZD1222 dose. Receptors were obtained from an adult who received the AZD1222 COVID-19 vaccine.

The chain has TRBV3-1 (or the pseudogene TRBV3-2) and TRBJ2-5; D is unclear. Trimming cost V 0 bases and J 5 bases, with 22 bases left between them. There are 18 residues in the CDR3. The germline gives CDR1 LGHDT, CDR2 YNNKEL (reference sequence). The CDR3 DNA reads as TGTGCCAGCAGCCAAGATGTAGGCCGGGCCAGACGGAAGGAGACCCAGTACTTC. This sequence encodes CASSQDVGRARRKETQYF.

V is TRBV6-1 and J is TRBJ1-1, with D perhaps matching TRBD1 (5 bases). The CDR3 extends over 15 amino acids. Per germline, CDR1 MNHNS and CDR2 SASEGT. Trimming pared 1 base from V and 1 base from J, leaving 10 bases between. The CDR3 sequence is CASSEGGTPNTEAFF. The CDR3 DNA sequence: TGTGCCAGCAGTGAAGGGGGGACCCCGAACACTGAAGCTTTCTTT.

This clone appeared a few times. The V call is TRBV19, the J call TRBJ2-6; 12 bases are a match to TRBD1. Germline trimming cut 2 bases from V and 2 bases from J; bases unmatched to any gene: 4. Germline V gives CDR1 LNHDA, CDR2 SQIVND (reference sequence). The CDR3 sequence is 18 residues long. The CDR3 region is CASSIFGTGGTGANVLTF. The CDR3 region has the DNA TGTGCCAGTAGTATATTCGGGACAGGGGGCACTGGGGCCAACGTCCTGACTTTC.

The CDR3 nucleotides read TGTGCCAGCTCCCCAAAGACAGGGCTTCAGCCCCAGCATTTT. Its translation: CASSPKTGLQPQHF. The chain couples TRBV18 to TRBJ1-5, with 7 bases aligning to TRBD1. V trimming: 6 bases; J trimming: 6 bases; junction bases outside the gene matches: 8. Germline CDR1 is KGHSH and CDR2 is LQKENI. The length of the CDR3 is 14 residues. Variable domain in full (rest from reference TRBV18 and TRBJ1-5): NAGVMQNPRHLVRRRGQEARLRCSPMKGHSHVYWYRQLPEEGLKFMVYLQKENIIDESGMPKERFSAEFPKEGPSILRIQQVVRGDSAAYFCASSPKTGLQPQHFGDGTRLSIL.

CDR3 amino acids: CASSLTGERHQPQHF. The CDR3 region has the DNA TGTGCCAGCAGCCTTACGGGGGAGAGGCATCAGCCCCAGCATTTT. The chain joins TRBV7-8 to TRBJ1-5; possibly TRBD1 for D (5 bases). Trimming removed 5 bases at V and 5 bases at J, with 16 bases between. The CDR3 has 15 residues. Germline lookup yields CDR1 SGHVS and CDR2 FQNEAQ.

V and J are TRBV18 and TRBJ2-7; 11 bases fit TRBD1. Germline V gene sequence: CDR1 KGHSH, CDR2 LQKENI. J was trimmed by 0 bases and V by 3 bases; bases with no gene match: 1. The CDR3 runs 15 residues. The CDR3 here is CASSPGTGGSYEQYF. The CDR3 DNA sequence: TGTGCCAGCTCACCTGGGACAGGGGGCTCCTACGAGCAGTACTTC.

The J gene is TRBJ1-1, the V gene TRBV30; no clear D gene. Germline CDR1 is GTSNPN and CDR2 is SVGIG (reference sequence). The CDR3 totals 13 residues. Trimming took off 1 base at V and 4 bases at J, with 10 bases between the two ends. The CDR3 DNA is TGTGCCTGGAGTGAGGTTGGTGGCACTGAAGCTTTCTTT. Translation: CAWSEVGGTEAFF.

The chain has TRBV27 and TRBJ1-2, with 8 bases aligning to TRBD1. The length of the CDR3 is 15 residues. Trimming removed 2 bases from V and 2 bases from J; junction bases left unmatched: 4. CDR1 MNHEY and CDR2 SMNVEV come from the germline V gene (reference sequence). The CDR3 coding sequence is TGTGCCAGCAGTTTAATCGGACAGGGAAACTATGGCTACACCTTC. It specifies CASSLIGQGNYGYTF.

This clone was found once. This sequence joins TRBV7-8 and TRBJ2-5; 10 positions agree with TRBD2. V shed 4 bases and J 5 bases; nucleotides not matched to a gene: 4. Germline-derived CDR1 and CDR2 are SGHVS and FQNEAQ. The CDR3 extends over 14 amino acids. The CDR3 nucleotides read TGTGCCAGCAGCTCGGGACTAGCGTGGGAGACCCAGTACTTC. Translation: CASSSGLAWETQYF. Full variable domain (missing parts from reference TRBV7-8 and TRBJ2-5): GAGVSQSPRYKVAKRGQDVALRCDPISGHVSLFWYQQALGQGPEFLTYFQNEAQLDKSGLPSDRFFAERPEGSVSTLKIQRTQQEDSAVYLCASSSGLAWETQYFGPGTRLLVL.